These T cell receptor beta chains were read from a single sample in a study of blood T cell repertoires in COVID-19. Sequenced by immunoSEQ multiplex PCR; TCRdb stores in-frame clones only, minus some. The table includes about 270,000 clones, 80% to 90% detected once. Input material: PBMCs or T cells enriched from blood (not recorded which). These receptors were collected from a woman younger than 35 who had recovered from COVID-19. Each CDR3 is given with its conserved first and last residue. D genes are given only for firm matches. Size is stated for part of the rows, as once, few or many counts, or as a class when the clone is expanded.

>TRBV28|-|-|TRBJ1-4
CASSYQSATNEKLFF
TGTGCCAGCAGTTATCAGTCTGCAACTAATGAAAAACTGTTTTTT
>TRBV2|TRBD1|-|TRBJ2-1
CASSAQGADLYNEQFF
TGTGCCAGCAGCGCACAGGGGGCCGACCTCTACAATGAGCAGTTCTTC
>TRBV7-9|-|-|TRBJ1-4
CASSPQAEKLFF
TGTGCCAGCAGCCCCCAGGCCGAAAAACTGTTTTTT
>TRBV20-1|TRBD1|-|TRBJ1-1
CSAGQGPEAFF
TGCAGTGCGGGACAGGGACCTGAAGCTTTCTTT
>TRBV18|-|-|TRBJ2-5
CASSPVNGQETQYF
TGTGCCAGCTCACCAGTAAACGGTCAAGAGACCCAGTACTTC
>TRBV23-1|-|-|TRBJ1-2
CASSHLPLGGDTWNYGYTF
TGCGCCAGCAGTCACCTCCCGCTGGGGGGGGACACGTGGAACTATGGCTACACCTTC
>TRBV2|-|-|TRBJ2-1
CASRSGSNEQFF
TGTGCCAGCAGGTCCGGTTCCAATGAGCAGTTCTTC
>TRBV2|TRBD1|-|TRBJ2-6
CASSEPHRGLASGANVLTF
TGTGCCAGCAGTGAACCCCACAGGGGGCTGGCCTCTGGGGCCAACGTCCTGACTTTC
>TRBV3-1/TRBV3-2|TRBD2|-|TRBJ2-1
CASRKSGAHSYNEQFF
TGTGCCAGCAGGAAAAGCGGGGCTCACTCCTACAATGAGCAGTTCTTC
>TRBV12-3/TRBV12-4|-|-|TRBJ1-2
CASSSGAGGYTF
TGTGCCAGCAGTTCAGGGGCTGGTGGCTACACCTTC
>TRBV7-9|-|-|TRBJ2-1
CASSLPGSIVNEQFF
TGTGCCAGCAGCTTACCGGGTTCCATAGTCAATGAGCAGTTCTTC
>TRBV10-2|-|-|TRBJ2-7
CASSAYYEQYF
TGCGCCAGCAGCGCCTACTACGAGCAGTACTTC
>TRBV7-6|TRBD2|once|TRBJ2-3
CASSLTSGGFTDTQYF
TGTGCCAGCAGCTTAACTAGCGGGGGTTTCACAGATACGCAGTATTTT
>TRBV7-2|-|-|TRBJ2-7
CASSRGAPYEQYF
TGTGCCAGCAGTCGGGGGGCCCCCTACGAGCAGTACTTC
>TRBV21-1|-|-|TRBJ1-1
CASSKEGDNRTDTEAFF
TGTGCCAGCAGCAAAGAAGGTGACAACCGAACGGACACTGAAGCTTTCTTT
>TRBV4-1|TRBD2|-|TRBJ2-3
CASSQVMELAGVKYTDTQYF
TGCGCCAGCAGCCAAGTAATGGAACTAGCGGGGGTTAAGTATACAGATACGCAGTATTTT
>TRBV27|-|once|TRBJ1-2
CASSFPGNYGYTF
TGTGCCAGCAGTTTTCCGGGGAACTATGGCTACACCTTC
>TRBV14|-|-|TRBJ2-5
CASSHVQTTLQETQYF
TGTGCCAGCAGCCATGTCCAAACTACCCTACAAGAGACCCAGTACTTC
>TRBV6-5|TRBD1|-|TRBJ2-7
CASTWTGNYEQYF
TGTGCCAGCACCTGGACAGGAAACTACGAGCAGTACTTC
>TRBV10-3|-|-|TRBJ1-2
CATSLGVYGYTF
TGTGCCACCTCTTTGGGCGTCTATGGCTACACCTTC
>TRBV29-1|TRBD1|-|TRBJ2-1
CSVGGQGSWLSERNEQFF
TGCAGCGTTGGAGGACAGGGAAGTTGGTTGTCTGAACGAAATGAGCAGTTCTTC
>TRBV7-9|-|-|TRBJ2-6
CASSFDIRSGANVLTF
TGTGCCAGCAGCTTTGACATACGCTCTGGGGCCAACGTCCTGACTTTC
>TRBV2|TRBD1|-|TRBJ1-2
CASTRDRGYGYTF
TGTGCCAGCACCCGGGACAGGGGCTATGGCTACACCTTC
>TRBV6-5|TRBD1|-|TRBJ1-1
CASSYDRGANTEAFF
TGTGCCAGCAGTTACGACAGGGGGGCAAACACTGAAGCTTTCTTT
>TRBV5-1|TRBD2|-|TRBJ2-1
CASSSVAGGGNEQFF
TGCGCCAGCAGCTCCGTAGCGGGGGGTGGAAATGAGCAGTTCTTC
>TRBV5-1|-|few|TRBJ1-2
CASSLWEGDGYTF
TGCGCCAGCAGCTTGTGGGAGGGGGACGGCTACACCTTC
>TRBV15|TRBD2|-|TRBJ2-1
CATAGGSSYNEQFF
TGTGCCACGGCGGGGGGGAGCTCCTACAATGAGCAGTTCTTC
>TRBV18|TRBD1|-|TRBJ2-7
CASSQIPGTASYEQYF
TGTGCCAGCTCTCAAATCCCCGGGACAGCTTCCTACGAGCAGTACTTC
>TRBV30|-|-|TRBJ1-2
CAWSVRYWNYGYTF
TGTGCCTGGAGTGTACGGTACTGGAACTATGGCTACACCTTC
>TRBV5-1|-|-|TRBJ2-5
CASSFIREETQYF
TGCGCCAGCAGCTTTATCCGGGAGGAGACCCAGTACTTC
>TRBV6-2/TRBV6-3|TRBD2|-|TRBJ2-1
CASSYGTSGGLVNEQFF
TGTGCCAGCAGTTATGGGACTAGCGGGGGCCTGGTAAATGAGCAGTTCTTC
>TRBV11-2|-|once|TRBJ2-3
CASSSNGLYTDTQYF
TGTGCCAGCAGCTCAAATGGTCTCTACACAGATACGCAGTATTTT
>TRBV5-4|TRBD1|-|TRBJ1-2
CASSGNSGGAKGYTF
TGTGCCAGCAGCGGGAATTCAGGGGGCGCGAAAGGCTACACCTTC
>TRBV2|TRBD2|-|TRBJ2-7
CASRGWGRGGDYEQYF
TGTGCCAGCAGGGGCTGGGGGCGCGGGGGGGACTACGAGCAGTACTTC
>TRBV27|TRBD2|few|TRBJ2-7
CASSLSHGRGSYEQYF
TGTGCCAGCAGTTTGTCCCACGGGAGGGGTAGCTACGAGCAGTACTTC
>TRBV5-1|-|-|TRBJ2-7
CASSRTTSYEQYF
TGCGCCAGCAGCAGGACTACATCCTACGAGCAGTACTTC
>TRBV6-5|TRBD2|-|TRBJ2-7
CASRFSGGRDEQYF
TGTGCCAGCAGATTTTCGGGGGGGCGGGACGAGCAGTACTTC
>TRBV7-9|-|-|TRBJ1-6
CASSLSGRLRNSPLHF
TGTGCCAGCAGCCTAAGTGGCAGGTTGAGAAATTCACCCCTCCACTTT
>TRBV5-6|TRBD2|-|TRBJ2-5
CASSLEPAGGKETQYF
TGTGCCAGCAGCTTGGAGCCCGCGGGGGGTAAAGAGACCCAGTACTTC
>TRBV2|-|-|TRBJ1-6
CASSEVGLSGGPNSPLHF
TGTGCCAGCAGTGAGGTGGGTCTATCTGGGGGCCCGAATTCACCCCTCCACTTT
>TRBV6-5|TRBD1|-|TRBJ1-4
CASRRQRGRLGELFF
TGTGCCAGCAGGAGACAGAGGGGGCGTCTGGGGGAACTGTTTTTT
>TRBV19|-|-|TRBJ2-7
CASSIGLAYEQYF
TGTGCCAGTAGTATAGGACTAGCCTACGAGCAGTACTTC
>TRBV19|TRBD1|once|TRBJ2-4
CASSRQGATKNIQYF
TGTGCCAGTAGTAGACAGGGGGCGACCAAAAACATTCAGTACTTC
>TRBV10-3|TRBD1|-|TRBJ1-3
CAAGQGGSSGNTIYF
TGTGCCGCCGGACAGGGGGGCAGCTCTGGAAACACCATATATTTT
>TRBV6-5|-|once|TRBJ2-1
CASSYRLGYNEQFF
TGTGCCAGCAGTTACCGACTAGGCTACAATGAGCAGTTCTTC
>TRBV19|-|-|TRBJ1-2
CASSFGQHGYTF
TGTGCCAGTAGTTTCGGACAGCATGGCTACACCTTC
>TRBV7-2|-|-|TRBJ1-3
CASSLVGGGLNTIYF
TGTGCCAGCAGCTTAGTAGGGGGTGGACTCAACACCATATATTTT
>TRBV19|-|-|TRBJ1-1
CASIMGRGVLNTEAFF
TGTGCCAGTATCATGGGCAGGGGCGTATTGAACACTGAAGCTTTCTTT
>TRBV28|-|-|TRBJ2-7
CASGLDGVSSYEQYF
TGTGCCAGCGGCCTGGACGGGGTGAGCTCCTACGAGCAGTACTTC
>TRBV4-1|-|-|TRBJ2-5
CASSQGGGQETQYF
TGCGCCAGCAGCCAAGGAGGGGGACAAGAGACCCAGTACTTC
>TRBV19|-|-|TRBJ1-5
CASSTIPRQRHQPQHF
TGTGCCAGTAGTACCATACCTAGACAGAGACATCAGCCCCAGCATTTT
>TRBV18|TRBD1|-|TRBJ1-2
CASSPEGANYGYTF
TGTGCCAGCTCACCAGAGGGGGCAAACTATGGCTACACCTTC